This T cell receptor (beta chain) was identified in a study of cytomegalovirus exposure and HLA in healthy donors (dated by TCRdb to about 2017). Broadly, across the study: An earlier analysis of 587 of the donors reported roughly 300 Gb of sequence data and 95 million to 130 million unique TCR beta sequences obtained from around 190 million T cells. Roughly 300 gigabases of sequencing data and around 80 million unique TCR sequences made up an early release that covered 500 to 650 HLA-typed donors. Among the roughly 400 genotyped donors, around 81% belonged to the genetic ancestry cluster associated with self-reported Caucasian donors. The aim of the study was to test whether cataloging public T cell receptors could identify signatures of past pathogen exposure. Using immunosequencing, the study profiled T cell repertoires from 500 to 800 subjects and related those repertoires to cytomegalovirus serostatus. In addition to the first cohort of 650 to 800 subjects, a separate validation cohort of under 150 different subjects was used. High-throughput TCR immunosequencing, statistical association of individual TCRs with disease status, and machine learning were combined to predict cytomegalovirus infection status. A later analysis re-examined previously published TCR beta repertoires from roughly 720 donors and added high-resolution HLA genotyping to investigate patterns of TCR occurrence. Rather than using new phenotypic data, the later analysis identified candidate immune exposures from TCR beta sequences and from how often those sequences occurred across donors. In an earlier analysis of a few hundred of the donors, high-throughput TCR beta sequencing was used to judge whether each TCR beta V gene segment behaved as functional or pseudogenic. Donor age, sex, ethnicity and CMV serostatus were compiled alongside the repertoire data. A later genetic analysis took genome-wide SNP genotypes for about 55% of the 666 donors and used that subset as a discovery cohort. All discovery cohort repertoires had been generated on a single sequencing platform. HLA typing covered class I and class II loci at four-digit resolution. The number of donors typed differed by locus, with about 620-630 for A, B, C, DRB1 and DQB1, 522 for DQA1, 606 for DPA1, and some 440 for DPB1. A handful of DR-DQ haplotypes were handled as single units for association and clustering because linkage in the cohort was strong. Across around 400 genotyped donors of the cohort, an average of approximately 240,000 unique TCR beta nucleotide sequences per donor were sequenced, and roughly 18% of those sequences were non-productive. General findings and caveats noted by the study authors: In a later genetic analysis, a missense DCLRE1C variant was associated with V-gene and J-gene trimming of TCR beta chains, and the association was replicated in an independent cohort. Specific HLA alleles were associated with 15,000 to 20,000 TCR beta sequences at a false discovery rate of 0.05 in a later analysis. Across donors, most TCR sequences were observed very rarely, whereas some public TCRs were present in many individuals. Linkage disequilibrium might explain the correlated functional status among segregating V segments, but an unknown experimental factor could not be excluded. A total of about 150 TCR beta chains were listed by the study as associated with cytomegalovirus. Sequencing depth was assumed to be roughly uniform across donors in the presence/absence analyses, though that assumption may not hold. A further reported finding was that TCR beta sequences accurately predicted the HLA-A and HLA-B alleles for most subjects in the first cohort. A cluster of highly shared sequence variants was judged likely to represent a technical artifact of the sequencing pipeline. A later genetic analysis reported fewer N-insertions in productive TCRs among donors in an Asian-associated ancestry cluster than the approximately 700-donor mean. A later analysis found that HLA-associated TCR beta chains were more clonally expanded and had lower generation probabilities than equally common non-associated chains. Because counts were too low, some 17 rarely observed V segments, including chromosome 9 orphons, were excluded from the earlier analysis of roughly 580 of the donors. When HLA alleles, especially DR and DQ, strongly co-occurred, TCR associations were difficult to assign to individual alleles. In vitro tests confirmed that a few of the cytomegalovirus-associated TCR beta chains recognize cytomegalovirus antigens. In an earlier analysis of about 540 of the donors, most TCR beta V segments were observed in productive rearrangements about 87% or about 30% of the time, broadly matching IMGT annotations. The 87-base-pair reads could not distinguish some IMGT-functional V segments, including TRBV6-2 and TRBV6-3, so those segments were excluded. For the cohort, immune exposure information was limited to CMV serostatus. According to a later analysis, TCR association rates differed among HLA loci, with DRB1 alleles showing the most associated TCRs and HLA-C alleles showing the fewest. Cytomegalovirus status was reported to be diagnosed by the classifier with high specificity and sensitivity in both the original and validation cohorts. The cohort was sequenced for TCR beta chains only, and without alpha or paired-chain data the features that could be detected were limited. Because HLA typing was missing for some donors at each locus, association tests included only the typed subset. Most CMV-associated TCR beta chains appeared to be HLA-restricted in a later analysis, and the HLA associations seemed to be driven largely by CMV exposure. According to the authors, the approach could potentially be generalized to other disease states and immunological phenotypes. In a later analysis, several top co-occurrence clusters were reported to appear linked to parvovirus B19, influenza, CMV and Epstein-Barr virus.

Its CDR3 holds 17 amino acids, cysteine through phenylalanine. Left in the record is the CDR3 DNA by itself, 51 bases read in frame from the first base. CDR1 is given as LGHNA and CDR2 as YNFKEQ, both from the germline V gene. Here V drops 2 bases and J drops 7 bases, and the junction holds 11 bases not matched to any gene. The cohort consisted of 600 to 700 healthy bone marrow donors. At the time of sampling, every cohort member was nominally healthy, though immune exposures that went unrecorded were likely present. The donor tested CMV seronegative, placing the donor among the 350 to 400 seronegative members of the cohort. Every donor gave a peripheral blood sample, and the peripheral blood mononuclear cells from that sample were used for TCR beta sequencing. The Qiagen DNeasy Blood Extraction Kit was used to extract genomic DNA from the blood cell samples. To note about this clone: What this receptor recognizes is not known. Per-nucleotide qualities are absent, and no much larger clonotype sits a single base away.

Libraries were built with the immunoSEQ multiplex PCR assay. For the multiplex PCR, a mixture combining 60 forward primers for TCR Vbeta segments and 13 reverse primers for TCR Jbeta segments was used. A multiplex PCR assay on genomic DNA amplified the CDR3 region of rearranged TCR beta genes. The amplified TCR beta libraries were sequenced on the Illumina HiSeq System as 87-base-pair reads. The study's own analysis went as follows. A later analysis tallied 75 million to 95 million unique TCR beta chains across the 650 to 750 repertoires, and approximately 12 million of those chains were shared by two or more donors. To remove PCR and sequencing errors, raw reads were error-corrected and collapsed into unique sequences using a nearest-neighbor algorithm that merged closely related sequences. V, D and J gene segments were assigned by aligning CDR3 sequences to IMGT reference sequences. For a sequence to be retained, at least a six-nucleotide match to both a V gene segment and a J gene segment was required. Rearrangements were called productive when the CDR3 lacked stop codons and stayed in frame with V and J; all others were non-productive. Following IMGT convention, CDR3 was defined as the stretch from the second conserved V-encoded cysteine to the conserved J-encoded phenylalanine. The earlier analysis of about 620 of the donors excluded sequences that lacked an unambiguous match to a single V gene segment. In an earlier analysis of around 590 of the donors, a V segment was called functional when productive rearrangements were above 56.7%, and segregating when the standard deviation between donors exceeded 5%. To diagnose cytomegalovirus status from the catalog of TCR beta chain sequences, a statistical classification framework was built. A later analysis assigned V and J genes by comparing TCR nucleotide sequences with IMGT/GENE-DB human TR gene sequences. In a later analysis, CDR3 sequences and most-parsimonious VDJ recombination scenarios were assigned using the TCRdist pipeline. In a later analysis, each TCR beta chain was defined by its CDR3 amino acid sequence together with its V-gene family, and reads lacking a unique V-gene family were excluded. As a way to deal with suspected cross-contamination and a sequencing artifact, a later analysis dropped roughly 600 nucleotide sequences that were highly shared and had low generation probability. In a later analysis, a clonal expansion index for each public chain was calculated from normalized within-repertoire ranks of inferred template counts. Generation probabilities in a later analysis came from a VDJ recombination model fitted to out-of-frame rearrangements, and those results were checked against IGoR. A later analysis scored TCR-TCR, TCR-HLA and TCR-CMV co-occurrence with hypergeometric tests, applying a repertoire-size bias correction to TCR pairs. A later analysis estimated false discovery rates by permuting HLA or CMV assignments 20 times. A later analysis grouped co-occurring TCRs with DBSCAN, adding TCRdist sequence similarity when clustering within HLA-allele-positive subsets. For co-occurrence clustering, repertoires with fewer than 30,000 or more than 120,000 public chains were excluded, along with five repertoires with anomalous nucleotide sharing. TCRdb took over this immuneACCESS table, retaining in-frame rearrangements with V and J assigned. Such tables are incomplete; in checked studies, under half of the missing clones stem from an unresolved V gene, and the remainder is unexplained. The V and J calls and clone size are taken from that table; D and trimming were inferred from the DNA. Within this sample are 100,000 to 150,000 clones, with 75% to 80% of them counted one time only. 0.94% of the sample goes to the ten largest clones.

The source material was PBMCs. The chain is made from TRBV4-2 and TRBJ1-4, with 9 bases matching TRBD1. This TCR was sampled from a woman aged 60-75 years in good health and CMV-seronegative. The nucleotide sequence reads TGTGCCAGCAGCCAACCCGGAGGGACAGGGATGGGTGAAAAACTGTTTTTT. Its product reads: CASSQPGGTGMGEKLFF.